The rows below give T cell receptor beta chains drawn from one sample of a study of naive and memory T cell subsets. TCRdb redid the calling of the UMI-ligation and nested PCR reads with MiXCR, one entry per CDR3 protein. The data show some 87,000 distinct CDR3 sequences, with 6% to 7.5% seen just once and 1.5% to 2% held by the top ten. Sequencing input: central memory CD4+ T cells from blood. The receptor set was obtained from a human donor in good health. The CDR3 runs from the conserved cysteine through the conserved F or W. The D gene is left open where the match is weak. Only some rows state a clone size, as once, few, many or a class for expanded clones.

clone_size j_call d_call v_call cdr3_nt cdr3_aa
many TRBJ1-5 - TRBV28 TGTGCCAGCAGTTTAGGCAGTTCGTTACGCAATCAGCCCCAGCATTTT CASSLGSSLRNQPQHF
many TRBJ1-1 - TRBV6-5 TGTGCCAGCAGTTACTCATCGAACACTGAAGCTTTCTTT CASSYSSNTEAFF
- TRBJ2-1 TRBD1 TRBV20-1 TGCAGTGCCCTAACAGGGGGGAGCTCCTACAATGAGCAGTTCTTC CSALTGGSSYNEQFF
- TRBJ2-4 - TRBV19 TGTGCCAGTAGTAGACAGGACCTAGCCAAAAACATTCAGTACTTC CASSRQDLAKNIQYF
many TRBJ1-5 - TRBV12-3/TRBV12-4 TGTGCCAGCAGGGGGTACAATCAGCCCCAGCATTTT CASRGYNQPQHF
few TRBJ1-1 TRBD1 TRBV20-1 TGCAGTGCTAGAGTAGGGGCCGGGACAGGGGGCGCGAAAGCTTTCTTT CSARVGAGTGGAKAFF
- TRBJ2-7 TRBD1 TRBV6-2/TRBV6-3 TGTGCCAGCTCTTTGGCGAAACGGACAGGGGGAGTCGAGCAGTACTTC CASSLAKRTGGVEQYF
few TRBJ2-7 TRBD1 TRBV15 TGTGCCACCAGCAAGGACAGGGGTTCCCCCTACGAGCAGTACTTC CATSKDRGSPYEQYF
few TRBJ2-3 - TRBV3-1 TGTGCCAGCAGCTACACGGGGGGCACAGATACGCAGTATTTT CASSYTGGTDTQYF
many TRBJ2-2 TRBD1 TRBV29-1 TGCAGCGCCAGGACAGGGATGAACACCGGGGAGCTGTTTTTT CSARTGMNTGELFF
- TRBJ2-4 TRBD2 TRBV27 TGTGCCAGCAGTTTAGACGGGGGGGCGACGCAGTACTTC CASSLDGGATQYF
many TRBJ1-4 - TRBV18 TGTGCCAGCCAGCCGGGACAAGGGCATGAAAAACTGTTTTTT CASQPGQGHEKLFF
- TRBJ2-5 - TRBV6-2/TRBV6-3 TGTGCCAGCAGTTCACCGACGGGGGCCCAAGAGACCCAGTACTTC CASSSPTGAQETQYF
many TRBJ1-4 TRBD1 TRBV12-3/TRBV12-4 TGTGCCAGCAGAACGCAGGGGGCGCAAGAAAAACTGTTTTTT CASRTQGAQEKLFF
many TRBJ2-7 - TRBV4-3 TGCGCCAGCAGCCAAGATACAGGGTACTACGAGCAGTACTTC CASSQDTGYYEQYF
many TRBJ2-7 TRBD2 TRBV20-1 TGCAGTGCTAGGCTCCAGCGGGGGGGAAAGTACGAGCAGTACTTC CSARLQRGGKYEQYF
few TRBJ2-5 TRBD2 TRBV29-1 TGCAGCGTTGCCGGACTAGTCGAAGGAGAGACCCAGTACTTC CSVAGLVEGETQYF
- TRBJ2-5 - TRBV24-1 TGTGCCACCAGTGAACCAGGAGCGGAAGGGGAGACCCAGTACTTC CATSEPGAEGETQYF
many TRBJ1-1 TRBD1 TRBV12-3/TRBV12-4 TGTGCCAGCAGTTTCGGGGGACAGTCGAACACTGAAGCTTTCTTT CASSFGGQSNTEAFF
many TRBJ2-7 TRBD1 TRBV6-6 TGTGCCAGCCAAAAGGGAAGATCCGGGACAGGGGTCGGAAGCTACGAGCAGTACTTC CASQKGRSGTGVGSYEQYF
- TRBJ1-1 - TRBV20-1 TGCAGGGCCCTATTTGGCACTGAAGCTTTCTTT CRALFGTEAFF
few TRBJ2-4 - TRBV29-1 TGCAGCGTTGTGGAAGGGGGAAACATTCAGTACTTC CSVVEGGNIQYF
- TRBJ1-5 - TRBV4-1 TGCGCCAGCAGCCAAGGAGGCAGAGAACGTGGCGATGACACAGATAAGCTGAACAATCAGCCCCAGCATTTT CASSQGGRERGDDTDKLNNQPQHF
many TRBJ1-1 - TRBV30 TGTGCCTGGAGTGTATTTATGGGTAGCACTGAAGCTTTCTTT CAWSVFMGSTEAFF
many TRBJ1-1 - TRBV7-2 TGTGCCAGCAGCTTAAACGGACCTAACACTGAAGCTTTCTTT CASSLNGPNTEAFF
many TRBJ1-1 - TRBV7-2 TGTGCCAGCAGCTTGGCATCCCAAGCTTTCTTT CASSLASQAFF
- TRBJ1-4 - TRBV12-3/TRBV12-4 TGTGCCAGCAGTCTTTATACGGCTAATGAAAAACTGTTTTTT CASSLYTANEKLFF